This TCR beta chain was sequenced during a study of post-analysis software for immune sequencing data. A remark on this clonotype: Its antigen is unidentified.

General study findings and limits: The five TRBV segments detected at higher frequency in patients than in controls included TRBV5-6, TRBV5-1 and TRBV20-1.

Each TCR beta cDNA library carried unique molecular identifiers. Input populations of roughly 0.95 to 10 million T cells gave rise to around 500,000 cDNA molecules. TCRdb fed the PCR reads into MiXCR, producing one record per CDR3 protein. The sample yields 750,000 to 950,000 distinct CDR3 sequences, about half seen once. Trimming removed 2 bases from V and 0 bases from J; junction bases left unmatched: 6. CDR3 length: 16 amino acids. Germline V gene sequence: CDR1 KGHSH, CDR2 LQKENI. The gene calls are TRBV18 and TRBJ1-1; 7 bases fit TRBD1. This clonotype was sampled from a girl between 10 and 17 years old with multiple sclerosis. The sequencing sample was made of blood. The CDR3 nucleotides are TGTGCCAGCTCACCATCACCGGACAGGATGAACACTGAAGCTTTCTTT. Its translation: CASSPSPDRMNTEAFF.